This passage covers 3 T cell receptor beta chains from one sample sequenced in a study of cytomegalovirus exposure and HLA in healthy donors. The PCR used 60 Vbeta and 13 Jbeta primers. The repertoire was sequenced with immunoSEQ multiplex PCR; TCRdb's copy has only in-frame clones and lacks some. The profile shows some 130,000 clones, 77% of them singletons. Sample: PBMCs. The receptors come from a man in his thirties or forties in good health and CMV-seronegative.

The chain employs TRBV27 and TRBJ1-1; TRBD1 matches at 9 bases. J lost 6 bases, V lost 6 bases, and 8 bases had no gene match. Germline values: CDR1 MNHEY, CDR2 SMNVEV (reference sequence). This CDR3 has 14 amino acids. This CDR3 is CASSLQGASSEAFF. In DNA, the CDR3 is TGTGCCAGCAGCTTACAGGGGGCATCCTCTGAAGCTTTCTTT.

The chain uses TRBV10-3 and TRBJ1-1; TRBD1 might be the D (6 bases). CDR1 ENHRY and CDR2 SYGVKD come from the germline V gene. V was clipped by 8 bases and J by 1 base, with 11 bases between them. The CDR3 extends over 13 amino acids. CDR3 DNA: TGTGCCATCCGAAGACAGGAGAACACTGAAGCTTTCTTT. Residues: CAIRRQENTEAFF.

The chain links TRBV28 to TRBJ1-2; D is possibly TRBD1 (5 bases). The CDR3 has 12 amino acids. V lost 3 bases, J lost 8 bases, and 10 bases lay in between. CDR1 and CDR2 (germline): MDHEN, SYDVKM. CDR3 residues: CASSFQGYGYTF. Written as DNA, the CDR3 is TGTGCCAGCAGTTTTCAGGGATACGGCTACACCTTC.